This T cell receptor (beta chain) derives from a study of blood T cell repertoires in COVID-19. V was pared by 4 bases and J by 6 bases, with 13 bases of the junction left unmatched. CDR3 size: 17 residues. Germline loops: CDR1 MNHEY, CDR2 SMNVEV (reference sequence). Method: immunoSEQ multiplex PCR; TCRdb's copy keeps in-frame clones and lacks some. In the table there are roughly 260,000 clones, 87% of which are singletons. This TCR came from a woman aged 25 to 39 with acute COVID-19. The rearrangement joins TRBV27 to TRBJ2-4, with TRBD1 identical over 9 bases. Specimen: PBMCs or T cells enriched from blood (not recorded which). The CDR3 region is CASSSLPPGQGLNIQYF. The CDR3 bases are TGTGCCAGCAGTTCCCTACCCCCGGGACAGGGCCTAAACATTCAGTACTTC.